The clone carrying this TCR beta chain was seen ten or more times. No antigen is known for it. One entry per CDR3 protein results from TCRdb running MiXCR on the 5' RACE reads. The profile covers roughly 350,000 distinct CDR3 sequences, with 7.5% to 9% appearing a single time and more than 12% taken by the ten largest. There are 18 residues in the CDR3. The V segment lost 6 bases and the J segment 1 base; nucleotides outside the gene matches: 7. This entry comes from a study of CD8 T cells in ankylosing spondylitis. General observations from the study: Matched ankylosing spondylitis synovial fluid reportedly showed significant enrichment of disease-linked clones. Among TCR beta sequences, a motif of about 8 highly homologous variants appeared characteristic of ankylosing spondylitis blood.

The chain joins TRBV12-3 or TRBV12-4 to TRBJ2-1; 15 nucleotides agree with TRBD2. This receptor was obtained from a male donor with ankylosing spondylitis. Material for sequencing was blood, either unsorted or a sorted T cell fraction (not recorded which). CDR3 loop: CASSAGLAGGASYNEQFF. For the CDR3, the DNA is TGTGCCAGCAGCGCGGGACTAGCGGGAGGAGCGTCCTACAATGAGCAGTTCTTC.